The entry below gives a single TCR beta chain sequence along with its context. Its antigen is as yet unknown. For the second PCR, which ran for about 7 to 11 cycles, a sample-barcoded 5' primer and a J-beta primer mix were used. From the 5' RACE reads, TCRdb called clonotypes with MiXCR, one entry per CDR3 protein. The table has more than 500,000 distinct CDR3 sequences, about 27% seen once. The source of the sample is a study of blood T cells in healthy people across ages. Notes on the study in general: Greater diversity and more naive CD4+ cells were seen in long-lived donors than in aged donors.

With 0 bases clipped from V and 0 bases from J, the junction kept 9 bases outside the gene matches. The CDR3 is made up of 18 amino acids. CDR1 is LGHNA and CDR2 is YSLEER in the germline V gene. These data were also reused for a study on T cells of mothers and their children.

The receptor was isolated from a boy between 2 and 10 years old in good health. The chain uses TRBV4-3 and TRBJ1-2, with 8 bases aligning to TRBD1. The material sequenced was blood. The CDR3 protein is CASSQDWRQGNSNYGYTF. The CDR3 bases are TGCGCCAGCAGCCAAGATTGGAGACAGGGGAATTCTAACTATGGCTACACCTTC.